The T cell receptor beta chain under discussion was sequenced for a study of T cells after yellow fever vaccination. Study outcomes and limitations: The booster response re-showed most primary clones: about 96% CD4, over 80% CD8.

This clonotype was counted a few times. The antigen is undetermined. The V end lost 2 bases, the J end lost 1 base, and 9 bases lay between the germline ends. The CDR3 consists of 15 residues. Germline V lookup: CDR1 MNHEY, CDR2 SVGAGI. The authors made TCR cDNA by 5'RACE template switching, adding a universal primer site and UMIs. TCRdb processed the 5' RACE reads anew with MiXCR; each CDR3 protein has one entry. The repertoire holds approximately 300,000 distinct CDR3 sequences, with around 6.8% as singletons. The sequence came from a young man who received the YFV17D yellow fever vaccine. The input for sequencing was PBMCs, taken 45 days after the first yellow fever vaccination. The chain carries TRBV6-5 and TRBJ2-1, with D uncertain. The CDR3 protein is CASSYPGSSYNEQFF. CDR3 nucleotide sequence: TGTGCCAGCAGTTACCCCGGCAGTTCCTACAATGAGCAGTTCTTC.